This note documents a single T cell receptor beta chain sequence. The source of the sample is a study of blood T cell repertoires in COVID-19. Background on the study: Nucleic acid was either cDNA or gDNA, and it came from T cells, B-cell-depleted T cells, or PBMCs.

Trimming at V came to 0 bases and at J to 3 bases, leaving 4 bases not matched to a gene. The CDR3 spans 15 residues. The germline V gene has CDR1 SGDLS and CDR2 YYNGEE. The authors' processing: From reference gene primer amplification, estimates of nucleated cell counts were derived. Assay used: immunoSEQ multiplex PCR; TCRdb lists only in-frame clones, some missing. From that table come the V and J calls and clone size; the DNA was used to work out D and trimming. In the table there are fewer than 200,000 clones, about four fifths of which are singletons. The chain uses TRBV9 and TRBJ2-7, with 9 bases matching TRBD1. This TCR came from a man aged 70 or older with active or convalescent COVID-19. Input material: peripheral blood. CDR3 coding DNA: TGTGCCAGCAGCGTAGCGGGGGGACAGGGCTACGAGCAGTACTTC. Protein product: CASSVAGGQGYEQYF.